This record looks at one T cell receptor (beta chain) sequence and its context. The source of the sample is a study of blood T cell repertoires in COVID-19. As for the study in general: Acute-phase and convalescent COVID-19 samples originated in the United States, Italy and Spain. The analysed material was cDNA or gDNA that came from T cells, B-cell-depleted T cells, or PBMCs.

The germline V gene has CDR1 MNHNS and CDR2 SASEGT. This CDR3 region has 15 residues. V lost 6 bases, J lost 4 bases, and 16 bases lay in between. In the study's own analysis: Amplified reference gene primers provided the basis for estimating nucleated cell counts. Repertoires were generated with immunoSEQ multiplex PCR, while TCRdb's copy carries only in-frame clones and drops some. The V and J calls and the clone size are those of that table, but D and trimming were determined from the DNA. Seen here are fewer than 200,000 clones, approximately 88% observed once, and the top ten hold more than 7%. V and J are TRBV6-1 and TRBJ1-5; D is unclear. The specimen was peripheral blood. The source is a woman aged 80 or over with active or convalescent COVID-19. CDR3 sequence: CASRPPGNGNQPQHF. Here the CDR3 DNA reads TGTGCCAGCAGGCCGCCGGGGAATGGGAATCAGCCCCAGCATTTT.